This entry is about one TCR beta chain. Its target is not known. Patients chosen for sequencing had shown CD8+CD57+ cell expansion by flow cytometry. Each patient gave a blood sample that was collected before any therapy had been received. The CDR3 is 13 residues long. Trimming cost V 6 bases and J 9 bases; bases outside gene matches: 10. Germline CDR1 MNHNS, CDR2 SASEGT. The data are from a study of CD8+CD57+ T cells in acquired aplastic anemia. The overall study: Isolated CD4+ and CD8+ cells, once sorted, yielded DNA averaging 3.2 ug.

It was genomic DNA that served as the template for profiling TCR beta VDJ and CDR3. TCRdb independently ran MiXCR on the reads; one entry per CDR3 protein. The sample lists 160,000 or so distinct CDR3 sequences; around half were seen once. Study-wide points: Around 27 sequences, all CD8+ CDR3, were shared between patients and controls. Between patients and controls, CD8+ Simpson's diversity did not vary significantly.

Sequenced input: sorted CD4+, CD8+, or CD8+CD57+ T cells (not recorded which) from PBMCs. The receptor was derived from a human donor with aplastic anemia. V is TRBV6-1 and J is TRBJ1-1, with 7 bases identical to TRBD1. The CDR3 loop reads CASSRPGGQKAFF. In DNA form, the CDR3 reads TGTGCCAGCAGCCGCCCCGGGGGACAGAAAGCTTTCTTT.